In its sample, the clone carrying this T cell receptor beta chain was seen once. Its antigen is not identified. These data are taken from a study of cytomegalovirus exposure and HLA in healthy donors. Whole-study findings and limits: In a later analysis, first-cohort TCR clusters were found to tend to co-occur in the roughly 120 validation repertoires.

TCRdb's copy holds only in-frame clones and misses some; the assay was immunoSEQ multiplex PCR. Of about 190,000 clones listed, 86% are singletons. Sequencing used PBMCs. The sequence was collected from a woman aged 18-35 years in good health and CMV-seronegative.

In DNA, the CDR3 is TGTGCCAGCAGTCGCACCGGTCTTAACTATGGCTACACCTTC. This sequence encodes CASSRTGLNYGYTF. The V gene is TRBV6-5, the J gene TRBJ1-2; D unresolved. CDR1 and CDR2 from the germline V gene are MNHEY and SVGAGI. V lost 5 bases and J lost 1, with 11 bases in between. CDR3 length: 14 residues.